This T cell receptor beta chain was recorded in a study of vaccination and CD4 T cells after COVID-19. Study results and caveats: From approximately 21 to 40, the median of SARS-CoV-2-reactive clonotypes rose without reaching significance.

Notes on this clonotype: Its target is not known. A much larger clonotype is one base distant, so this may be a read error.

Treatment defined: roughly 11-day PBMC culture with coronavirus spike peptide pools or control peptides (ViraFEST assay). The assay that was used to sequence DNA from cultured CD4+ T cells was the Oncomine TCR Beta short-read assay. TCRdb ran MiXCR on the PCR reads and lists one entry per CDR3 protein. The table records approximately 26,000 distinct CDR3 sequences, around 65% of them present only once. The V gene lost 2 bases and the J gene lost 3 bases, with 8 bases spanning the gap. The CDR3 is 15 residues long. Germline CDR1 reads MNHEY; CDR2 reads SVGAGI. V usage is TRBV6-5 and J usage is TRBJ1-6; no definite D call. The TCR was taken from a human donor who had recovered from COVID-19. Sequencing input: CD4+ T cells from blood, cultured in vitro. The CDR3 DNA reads TGTGCCAGCAGTTACCCGCCGTACTATAATTCACCCCTCCACTTT. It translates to CASSYPPYYNSPLHF.